The 7 T cell receptor beta chains below were found in one sample sequenced in a study of T cells after yellow fever vaccination. MiXCR, run by TCRdb on the 5' RACE reads, gives a single entry per CDR3 protein. The sample holds roughly 330,000 distinct CDR3 sequences, 4% seen once. The material sequenced was PBMCs, taken 5 days after the yellow fever booster vaccination. Source of these receptors: a man between 18 and 29 years old who received the YFV17D yellow fever vaccine.

The V and J genes are TRBV14 and TRBJ2-2; 14 bases align to TRBD2. V shed 2 bases and J 0 bases; nucleotides not matched to a gene: 5. In germline, CDR1 is SGHDN, CDR2 FVKESK. This CDR3 contains 19 residues. DNA for the CDR3: TGTGCCAGCAGCCAACGGAGGACTAGCGGGGGGACGAACACCGGGGAGCTGTTTTTT. It is translated as CASSQRRTSGGTNTGELFF.

V and J are TRBV24-1 and TRBJ2-6; the D gene is possibly TRBD1 (5 bases). CDR1 and CDR2 (germline): KGHDR, SFDVKD. The CDR3 totals 16 residues. Trimming removed 1 base at V and 2 bases at J, with 8 bases between. The CDR3 sequence is CATSDLDSTGANVLTF. The CDR3, as DNA: TGTGCCACCAGTGATTTAGACAGTACTGGGGCCAACGTCCTGACTTTC.

This clonotype was recorded at least ten times. The chain recombines TRBV12-3 or TRBV12-4 with TRBJ1-5; D may be TRBD1 (5 bases). V gave up 8 bases and J gave up 1 base, with 15 bases separating them. The CDR3 is 15 residues long. CDR3 DNA: TGTGCCAGCCTCCCAGGGCGGAGAAGCAATCAGCCCCAGCATTTT. It is translated as CASLPGRRSNQPQHF.

In this sample, this clonotype turned up many times. The chain links TRBV6-5 to TRBJ1-1; D is undetermined. The V end was cut by 9 bases, the J end by 0 bases, with 23 bases between. This CDR3 has 17 residues. CDR1 and CDR2 (germline): MNHEY, SVGAGI. The chain's CDR3 is CARGWTLVSPMNTEAFF. For the CDR3, the DNA is TGTGCCAGGGGATGGACGCTAGTATCGCCCATGAACACTGAAGCTTTCTTT.

V is TRBV7-2 and J is TRBJ1-1; 7 positions match TRBD1. CDR1 is SGHTA, CDR2 FQGNSA, per germline. The CDR3 is made up of 14 amino acids. V lost 4 bases and J lost 5; bases outside the gene matches: 7. This CDR3 reads CASSSGQAWTEAFF. CDR3 nucleotide sequence: TGTGCCAGCAGCTCCGGACAGGCATGGACTGAAGCTTTCTTT.

The V gene is TRBV7-6, the J gene TRBJ1-1, with a weak D call TRBD1 (6 bases). The germline V gene encodes CDR1 SGHVS and CDR2 FNYEAQ. CDR3 length: 13 residues. The V end was cut by 8 bases, the J end by 1 base, with 11 bases between. CDR3 loop: CASGGQTNTEAFF. The CDR3 DNA follows: TGTGCCAGCGGGGGACAAACGAACACTGAAGCTTTCTTT.

This clonotype showed up just a few times. This chain links TRBV5-1 with TRBJ1-4; D not certain. CDR1 and CDR2 from the germline V gene are SGHRS and YFSETQ. Trimming took 2 bases from V and 8 from J, leaving 10 bases between them. The CDR3 loop spans 13 amino acids. The CDR3 coding sequence is TGCGCCAGCAGCTTTGGGGTCGGAGAAAAACTGTTTTTT. It specifies CASSFGVGEKLFF. Full variable domain (remainder filled in from reference TRBV5-1 and TRBJ1-4): KAGVTQTPRYLIKTRGQQVTLSCSPISGHRSVSWYQQTPGQGLQFLFEYFSETQRNKGNFPGRFSGRQFSNSRSEMNVSTLELGDSALYLCASSFGVGEKLFFGSGTQLSVL.